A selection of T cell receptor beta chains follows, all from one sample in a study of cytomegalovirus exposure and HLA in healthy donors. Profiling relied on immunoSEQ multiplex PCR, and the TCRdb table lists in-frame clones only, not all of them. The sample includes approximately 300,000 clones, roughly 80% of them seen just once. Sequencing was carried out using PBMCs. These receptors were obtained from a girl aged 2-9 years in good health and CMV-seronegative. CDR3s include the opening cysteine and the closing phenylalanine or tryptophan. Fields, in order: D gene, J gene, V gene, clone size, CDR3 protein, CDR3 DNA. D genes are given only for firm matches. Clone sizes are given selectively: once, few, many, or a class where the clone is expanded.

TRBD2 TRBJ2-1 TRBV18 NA CASSPGLAVNNEQFF TGTGCCAGCTCACCCGGACTAGCGGTAAACAATGAGCAGTTCTTC
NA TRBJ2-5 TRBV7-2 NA CASSLGLSGVTKETQYF TGTGCCAGCAGCTTAGGCCTCTCCGGAGTCACTAAAGAGACCCAGTACTTC
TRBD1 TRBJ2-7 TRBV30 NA CAWGQGRYEQYF TGTGCCTGGGGACAGGGAAGATACGAGCAGTACTTC
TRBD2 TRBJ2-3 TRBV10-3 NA CAISELAGGSDTQYF TGTGCCATCAGTGAGTTAGCGGGGGGTTCGGATACGCAGTATTTT
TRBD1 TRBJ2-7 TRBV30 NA CAIRDRASYEQYF TGTGCGATACGGGACAGGGCCTCCTACGAGCAGTACTTC
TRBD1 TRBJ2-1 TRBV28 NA CASSRTGSNEQFF TGTGCCAGCAGTCGGACAGGTAGCAATGAGCAGTTCTTC
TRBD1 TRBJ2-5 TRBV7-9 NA CASTFPDRTKYF TGTGCCAGCACCTTTCCGGACAGGACAAAGTACTTC
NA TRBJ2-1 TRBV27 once CASSFSSYNEQFF TGTGCCAGCAGTTTTAGCTCCTACAATGAGCAGTTCTTC
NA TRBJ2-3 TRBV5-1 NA CASGQGTDTQYF TGTGCCAGCGGGCAGGGCACAGATACGCAGTATTTT
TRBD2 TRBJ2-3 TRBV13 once CASSPKAGGTDTQYF TGTGCCAGCAGTCCAAAAGCGGGAGGCACAGATACGCAGTATTTT
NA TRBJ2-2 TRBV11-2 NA CASSLGENTGELFF TGTGCCAGCAGCTTAGGCGAGAACACCGGGGAGCTGTTTTTT
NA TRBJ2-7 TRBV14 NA CASSLRQFYYEQYF TGTGCCAGCAGCCTCCGACAGTTTTACTACGAGCAGTACTTC
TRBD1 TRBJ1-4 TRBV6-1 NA CASRDRGEKLFF TGTGCCAGCAGGGACAGGGGTGAAAAACTGTTTTTT
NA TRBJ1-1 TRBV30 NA CAWKRGVNTEAFF TGTGCCTGGAAGCGGGGGGTGAACACTGAAGCTTTCTTT
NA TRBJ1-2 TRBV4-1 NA CASSLSPAVYGYTF TGCGCCAGCAGCCTTAGCCCGGCAGTCTATGGCTACACCTTC
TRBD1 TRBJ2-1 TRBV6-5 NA CASSYGTAYNEQFF TGTGCCAGCAGTTACGGGACAGCATACAATGAGCAGTTCTTC
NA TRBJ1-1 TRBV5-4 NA CASSLGPGDNTEAFF TGTGCCAGCAGCTTGGGGCCAGGGGACAACACTGAAGCTTTCTTT
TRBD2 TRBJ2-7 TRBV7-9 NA CASSSRLAGEHEQYF TGTGCCAGCAGCTCAAGACTAGCGGGAGAGCACGAGCAGTACTTC
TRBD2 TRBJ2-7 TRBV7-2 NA CASSLQASGLASSYEQYF TGTGCCAGCAGCTTACAGGCCTCGGGACTAGCTAGCTCCTACGAGCAGTACTTC
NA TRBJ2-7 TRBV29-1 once CSVVWEDGYEQYF TGCAGCGTTGTCTGGGAGGATGGGTACGAGCAGTACTTC
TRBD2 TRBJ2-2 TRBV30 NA CAWISGTSGTGELFF TGTGCCTGGATTTCCGGGACTAGCGGCACCGGGGAGCTGTTTTTT
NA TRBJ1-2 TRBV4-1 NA CASSQEPKTGGIPYGYTF TGCGCCAGCAGCCAAGAGCCGAAGACAGGCGGAATCCCTTATGGCTACACCTTC
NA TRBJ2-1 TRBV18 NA CASSVLSYNEQFF TGTGCCAGCTCAGTCCTAAGTTACAATGAGCAGTTCTTC